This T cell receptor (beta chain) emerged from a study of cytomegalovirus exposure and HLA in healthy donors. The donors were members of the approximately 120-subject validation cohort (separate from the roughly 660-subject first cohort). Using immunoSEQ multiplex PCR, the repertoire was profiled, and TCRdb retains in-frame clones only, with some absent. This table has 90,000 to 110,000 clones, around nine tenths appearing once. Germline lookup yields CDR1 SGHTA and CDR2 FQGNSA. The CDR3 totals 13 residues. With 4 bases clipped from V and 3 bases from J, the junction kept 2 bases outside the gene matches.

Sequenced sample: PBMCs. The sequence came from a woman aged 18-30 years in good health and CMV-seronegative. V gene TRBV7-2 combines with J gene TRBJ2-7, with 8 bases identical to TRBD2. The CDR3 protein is CASSYLAGYEQYF. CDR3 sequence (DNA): TGTGCCAGCAGCTATCTAGCGGGCTACGAGCAGTACTTC.